Listed below are T cell receptor beta chains from one sample, sequenced in a study of T cells in Graves' hyperthyroidism and ophthalmopathy. MiXCR was run by TCRdb on the multiplex PCR reads, yielding one entry per CDR3 protein. Here the sample spans more than 500,000 distinct CDR3 sequences, roughly 15% being singletons. The specimen sequenced was blood. The receptor source for this set is a woman aged 40 to 50 with Graves' hyperthyroidism. The conserved cysteine and the conserved F or W are not part of the CDR3 here. The order of the fields is D gene, V gene, CDR3 protein. A D gene is named only where the DNA matches it firmly.

TRBD2,TRBV10-1,ASSESKGLAGEVADTQY
-,TRBV5-6,ASTRGISDTQY
-,TRBV7-9,ASSLDGYNSPLH
TRBD1,TRBV6-1,ASSESDRALVYGYT
TRBD1,TRBV19,ASRPRDRDLEQY
-,TRBV7-9,ASSLGTENEKLF
TRBD1,TRBV13,ASSRSDRGNQPQH
-,TRBV12-3/TRBV12-4,ASSSRAYNTGELF
TRBD1,TRBV2,ASSEAGTARHGYT
TRBD2,TRBV6-1,ASSEFRDYSYAQY
-,TRBV6-5,ASSYSRSGDEQY
TRBD2,TRBV13,ASSPSSAGGRYFSSYNEQF
-,TRBV30,ACISGAKVVEQF
-,TRBV28,ASSWGGRTDTQY
-,TRBV30,AWIYPEWEQAF
-,TRBV20-1,SASSGTPTGELF
-,TRBV5-1,ASSLSASSGNTIY
-,TRBV2,ASSEARGWDEQF
-,TRBV27,ASSSSTVSTGELF
TRBD2,TRBV9,ASSPRGAGRVTGELF
-,TRBV6-1,ASTGTGRGEPQH
TRBD1,TRBV7-9,ASSPGTGLETQY
TRBD1,TRBV30,ANLRQGGFGYT
-,TRBV20-1,SASTGLYNSPLH
-,TRBV12-5,ASGLDGLSGDTQY
-,TRBV5-6,ASSHRIRTTNEKLF
TRBD2,TRBV24-1,ATRTSGNTGELF
TRBD2,TRBV28,ASRVGTSGIPGELF
TRBD1,TRBV30,AWSVWGTANTEAF
-,TRBV9,ASSVAGDHQPQH
-,TRBV10-3,AISEKGHSFSSPLH
TRBD1,TRBV19,ASSYPGQVYGYT
TRBD2,TRBV30,AWVRLAGTNNEQF
-,TRBV10-3,AIFTPENTEAF
TRBD1,TRBV27,ASSLGTGTGDQPQH
TRBD1,TRBV28,ASSFLDRDGTIY
-,TRBV4-2,ASSKDTKNTEAF
TRBD1,TRBV28,ASRHRGNTEAF
TRBD2,TRBV7-9,ASIAGKTQY
-,TRBV7-2,ASSLVDAADTQY